This TCR beta chain comes out of a study of OX40 agonist ivuxolimab in advanced cancers. General notes on the study: Ivuxolimab was an agonistic, fully human IgG2 monoclonal antibody directed against OX40 (CD134), a costimulatory receptor. Intravenous ivuxolimab was administered to patients every 2 weeks at six dose levels: 0.01, 0.1, 0.3, 1.5, 3 and 10 mg/kg. Among the approximately 54 dose-escalation patients, some 20 had hepatocellular carcinoma, 15 melanoma, 9 renal cell carcinoma and 9 head and neck cancer. In the dose-escalation cohort, around four fifths of patients were male, and the mean age was around 60 years, with a range of about 23 to 80. Patients were allowed to have had prior anti-PD-1, anti-PD-L1 or anti-CTLA-4 therapy, and approximately 40% of the dose-escalation patients had been treated with checkpoint inhibitors. Three dose-escalation patients achieved partial responses, one with hepatocellular carcinoma and two with cutaneous melanoma. The point of sequencing TCRbeta in the periphery was to test whether ivuxolimab changed TCR sequence diversity and drove clonal T-cell expansion. The monotherapy dose-escalation portion (N of about 50 patients) of the phase I ivuxolimab trial is reported in the paper.

Broad study findings and their caveats: The antigen specificity of the peripheral T cells that underwent clonal expansion was not determined. Partial responders in the 0.1-3.0 mg/kg groups had among the lowest normalized peripheral clonal expansion, especially among CD8+ T cells. At doses from 0.1 to 3.0 mg/kg, clonal expansion was seen in both CD4+ and CD8+ blood T cells between baseline and week 6. Low levels of normalized T-cell clonal expansion were also seen in some patients who did not respond. After ivuxolimab, expanded clones were on average more numerous among CD8+ T cells than among CD4+ T cells.

Measured from the cysteine to the phenylalanine, the CDR3 is 15 residues long. Just the 45-base CDR3 DNA is kept, in frame starting at base 1. Via the germline V gene (reference sequence), CDR1 is LNHDA and CDR2 SQIVND. At the junction V is shortened by 3 bases and J by 3 bases, with 12 bases in between. The trial excluded patients who had a history of autoimmune disease or who were on systemic immunosuppression. Peripheral blood for TCR sequencing was drawn from every dose cohort at baseline, at cycle 4 day 1 and at cycle 7 day 1. The samples were taken from a phase I, first-in-human, multicenter, open-label dose-escalation trial of ivuxolimab. Adults with locally advanced or metastatic melanoma, renal cell, hepatocellular, or head and neck squamous cell carcinoma were enrolled in the trial. Before TCR sequencing, CD4+ T cells and CD8+ T cells were sorted from peripheral blood as separate populations.

To sequence the TCRbeta CDR3 region, genomic DNA was isolated from the sorted cells. TCRbeta CDR3 regions were sequenced using the immunoSEQ Assay. This is the immuneACCESS table as TCRdb keeps it, with only in-frame sequences that have V and J called. A part of the clones is gone; compared with another copy, unresolved V genes explain less than half, and the rest is unexplained. A total of more than 30,000 clones appear in this sample, about nine tenths of them only once. The ten largest make up less than 5% of the sample. As for this clone: The antigen this receptor binds is unknown. The record has no base qualities; no much larger clone is one base away.

The sequence links TRBV19 to TRBJ2-1; TRBD2 is perhaps the D gene, given 6 matching bases. The sequence came from an adult with an advanced solid tumor such as melanoma, head and neck, liver or kidney cancer. The sequences come from CD4+ or CD8+ T cells sorted from blood, collected in a trial of the OX40 agonist ivuxolimab. The sequenced DNA is TGTGCCAGTAGTATCTTGGGCGGGATCTACAATGAGCAGTTCTTC. It is translated as CASSILGGIYNEQFF.